This TCR beta chain originates from a study of blood T cell repertoires in COVID-19. Study at large: There were acute and convalescent COVID-19 samples, and they came from the United States, Italy and Spain. The cDNA or gDNA used as material had been derived from T cells, B-cell-depleted T cells, or PBMCs.

Per the study methods: Reference gene primer amplification gave estimated nucleated cell counts. Data came from immunoSEQ multiplex PCR; TCRdb stores just in-frame clones and leaves some out. That table gives V, J and clone size, and the DNA gave D and trimming. The sample lists 76,000 or so clones, around 79% occurring once. The germline V gene has CDR1 KGHSH and CDR2 LQKENI. V trimming: 8 bases; J trimming: 0 bases; junction bases outside the gene matches: 4. The CDR3 totals 14 residues. The genes are TRBV18 and TRBJ1-1; 9 nucleotides align to TRBD1. This sequence originates from a man aged 45-60 years with acute or convalescent COVID-19. Sequenced: peripheral blood. The CDR3 DNA is TGTGCCAGCCAAGACAGGGGGATGAACACTGAAGCTTTCTTT. It codes for CASQDRGMNTEAFF.